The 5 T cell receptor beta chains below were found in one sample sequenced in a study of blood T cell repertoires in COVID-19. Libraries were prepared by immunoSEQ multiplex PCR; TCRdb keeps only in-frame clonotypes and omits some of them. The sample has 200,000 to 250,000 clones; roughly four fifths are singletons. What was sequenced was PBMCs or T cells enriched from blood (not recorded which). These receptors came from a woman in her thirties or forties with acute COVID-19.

In DNA, the CDR3 is TGTGCCAGCAGTGATGGACAGAACACTGAAGCTTTCTTT. This translates into CASSDGQNTEAFF. The V gene is TRBV2, the J gene TRBJ1-1; possible D gene TRBD1, 5 bases. V lost 3 bases and J lost 1, with 6 bases in between. This CDR3 has 13 amino acids. The germline gives CDR1 SNHLY, CDR2 FYNNEI.

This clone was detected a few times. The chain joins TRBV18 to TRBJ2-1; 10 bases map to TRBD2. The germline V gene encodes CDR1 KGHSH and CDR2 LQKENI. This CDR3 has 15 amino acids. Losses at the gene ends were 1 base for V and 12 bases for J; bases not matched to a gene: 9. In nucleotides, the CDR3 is TGTGCCAGCTCACCACGGACTAGCGGTCCGGTAGGGCAGTTCTTC. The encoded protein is CASSPRTSGPVGQFF. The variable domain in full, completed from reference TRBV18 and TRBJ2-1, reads NAGVMQNPRHLVRRRGQEARLRCSPMKGHSHVYWYRQLPEEGLKFMVYLQKENIIDESGMPKERFSAEFPKEGPSILRIQQVVRGDSAAYFCASSPRTSGPVGQFFGPGTRLTVL.

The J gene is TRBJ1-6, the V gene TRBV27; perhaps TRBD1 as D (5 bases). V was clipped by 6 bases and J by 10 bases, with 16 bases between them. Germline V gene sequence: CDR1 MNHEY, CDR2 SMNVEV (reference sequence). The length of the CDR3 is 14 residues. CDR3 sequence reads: CASRGEAVRSPLHF. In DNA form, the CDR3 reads TGTGCCAGCAGGGGGGAGGCAGTCAGATCACCCCTCCACTTT.

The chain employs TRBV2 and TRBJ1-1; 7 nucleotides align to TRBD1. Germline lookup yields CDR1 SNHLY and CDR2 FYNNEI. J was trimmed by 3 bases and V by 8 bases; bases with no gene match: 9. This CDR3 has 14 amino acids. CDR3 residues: CASFRGRLDTEAFF. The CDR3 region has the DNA TGTGCCAGCTTTAGGGGGCGTCTCGACACTGAAGCTTTCTTT.

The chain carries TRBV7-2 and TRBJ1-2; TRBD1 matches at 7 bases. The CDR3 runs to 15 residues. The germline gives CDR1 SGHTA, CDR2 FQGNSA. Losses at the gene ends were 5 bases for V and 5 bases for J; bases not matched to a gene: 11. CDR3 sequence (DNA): TGTGCCAGCAGCGTGGGGCAGGGACAGCCGTATGGCTACACCTTC. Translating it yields CASSVGQGQPYGYTF.